This section outlines one T cell receptor beta chain sequence together with its context. Its specificity is unknown. Each CDR3 protein gets one entry after TCRdb re-called the 5' RACE reads with MiXCR. The top ten clones hold 7% to 8.5% of a sample with roughly 290,000 distinct CDR3 sequences, 9.5% of them seen once. These data are taken from a study of identical twins. Study results and limitations: Weaker excess sharing between twins was seen in beta out-of-frame sequences. The models gave estimates that fell short of the out-of-frame TCR alpha sharing seen in monozygotic twins.

V shed 0 bases, J shed 3 bases, and the junction held 10 bases outside the gene matches. The germline V gene encodes CDR1 MNHEY and CDR2 SVGAGI. The length of the CDR3 is 18 residues. The data were also submitted as part of a second study, on yellow fever vaccine responses in identical twins. From that paper: Reports say the vaccine T cell response in twins looked partly convergent and partly personalized.

The rearrangement links TRBV6-5 to TRBJ2-1; the match to TRBD2 covers 8 bases. Input material: CD8+ T cells sorted from blood. The sequence was obtained from a woman under 30 in good health. CDR3 residues: CASSYSAGGHNFYNEQFF. In DNA form, the CDR3 reads TGTGCCAGCAGTTACTCGGCGGGAGGCCATAATTTCTACAATGAGCAGTTCTTC.